Listed below are T cell receptor beta chains from one sample, sequenced in a study of human T cells and chemical hapten exposure. TCRdb called the RACE reads again in MiXCR, with one record for every CDR3 protein. Of some 340,000 distinct CDR3 sequences in the sample, 5.5% to 8% were seen once. The source material was whole blood, sampled in connection with sensitization to the hapten diphenylcyclopropenone (DPC). Every receptor here comes from a woman under 30 with alopecia areata. Some clones in this sample may be carry-over from other donors' samples. Each CDR3 is given with its conserved first and last residue. Fields, in order: CDR3 length, D gene, V gene, J gene, clone size, CDR3 protein, CDR3 DNA. The D gene is left open where the match is weak. A clone size is listed for some rows: how often the clone was seen (once, few, many), or a class if it is expanded.

>13|-|TRBV6-2/TRBV6-3|TRBJ2-3|many
CASSYSTQDTQYF
TGTGCCAGCAGTTACTCAACCCAGGATACGCAGTATTTT
>14|-|TRBV10-3|TRBJ1-2|many
CAISEQDGVYGYTF
TGTGCCATCAGTGAGCAAGACGGAGTCTATGGCTACACCTTC
>16|-|TRBV7-6|TRBJ2-2|few
CASSETGAENTGELFF
TGTGCCAGCAGTGAGACAGGAGCCGAGAACACCGGGGAGCTGTTTTTT
>14|-|TRBV12-3/TRBV12-4|TRBJ1-1|-
CASSLRTGSTEAFF
TGTGCCAGCAGTTTACGGACTGGCTCCACTGAAGCTTTCTTT
>18|TRBD1|TRBV4-3|TRBJ2-3|-
CASSQTDVQGARTDTQYF
TGCGCCAGCAGCCAAACCGATGTACAGGGGGCGAGGACAGATACGCAGTATTTT
>14|-|TRBV6-1|TRBJ1-4|-
CASRRAELNEKLFF
TGTGCCAGCAGGAGGGCAGAACTTAATGAAAAACTGTTTTTT
>12|-|TRBV6-6|TRBJ2-3|many
CASGRFTDTQYF
TGTGCCAGCGGCCGGTTCACAGATACGCAGTATTTT
>14|-|TRBV6-2/TRBV6-3|TRBJ1-1|few
CASSPTTLNTEAFF
TGTGCCAGCTCCCCGACCACATTGAACACTGAAGCTTTCTTT
>17|-|TRBV6-5|TRBJ1-1|-
CASSYSMHGDLNTEAFF
TGTGCCAGCAGTTACTCGATGCACGGAGACCTAAACACTGAAGCTTTCTTT
>17|-|TRBV25-1|TRBJ2-1|many
CASSEYAGAYSYNEQFF
TGTGCCAGCAGTGAATATGCGGGGGCTTACTCCTACAATGAGCAGTTCTTC
>16|-|TRBV5-1|TRBJ2-6|few
CASSPTSGSGANVLTF
TGCGCCAGCAGTCCCACTTCCGGCTCTGGGGCCAACGTCCTGACTTTC
>15|-|TRBV2|TRBJ1-3|-
CASSETVSSGNTIYF
TGTGCCAGCAGTGAGACCGTAAGCTCTGGAAACACCATATATTTT
>13|-|TRBV10-3|TRBJ2-7|-
CAINQGAVGEQYF
TGTGCCATCAACCAGGGAGCTGTCGGCGAGCAGTACTTC
>16|TRBD1|TRBV11-2|TRBJ1-1|-
CASSSLEQGRNTEAFF
TGTGCCAGCAGCTCTTTAGAACAGGGGAGGAACACTGAAGCTTTCTTT
>14|-|TRBV3-1|TRBJ2-6|-
CASSQLAGANVLTF
TGTGCCAGCAGCCAATTAGCTGGGGCCAACGTCCTGACTTTC
>17|-|TRBV3-1|TRBJ2-1|few
CASSQGVSGVGLNEQFF
TGTGCCAGCAGCCAAGGTGTATCAGGGGTGGGACTCAATGAGCAGTTCTTC
>12|-|TRBV12-3/TRBV12-4|TRBJ2-3|many
CASSFAGDTQYF
TGTGCCAGCAGTTTTGCAGGAGATACGCAGTATTTT
>15|TRBD2|TRBV12-3/TRBV12-4|TRBJ2-1|-
CASRERGGGENEQFF
TGTGCCAGCAGGGAGCGGGGGGGCGGTGAGAATGAGCAGTTCTTC
>14|-|TRBV7-9|TRBJ2-6|many
CASTSTSGANVLTF
TGTGCCAGCACCAGTACTTCTGGGGCCAACGTCCTGACTTTC
>15|-|TRBV5-1|TRBJ2-5|many
CASSLVGDGQETQYF
TGCGCCAGCAGCTTGGTCGGGGACGGACAAGAGACCCAGTACTTC
>15|-|TRBV20-1|TRBJ2-2|few
CSAREAGEATGELFF
TGCAGTGCTAGAGAAGCAGGGGAGGCCACCGGGGAGCTGTTTTTT
>17|TRBD1|TRBV3-1|TRBJ1-5|-
CASSQDSAGGGNQPQHF
TGTGCCAGCAGCCAAGACTCCGCAGGGGGCGGCAATCAGCCCCAGCATTTT
>13|-|TRBV28|TRBJ1-5|few
CASRTGLDQPQHF
TGTGCCAGCAGAACAGGGTTGGATCAGCCCCAGCATTTT
>15|-|TRBV7-9|TRBJ1-6|many
CASSTLTGVNSPLHF
TGTGCCAGCAGCACCCTGACAGGCGTAAATTCACCCCTCCACTTT
>13|-|TRBV3-1|TRBJ2-3|-
CASSQDFADTQYF
TGTGCCAGCAGCCAAGATTTCGCGGATACGCAGTATTTT
>14|TRBD2|TRBV5-1|TRBJ2-7|-
CASSRTSGADEQYF
TGCGCCAGCAGCCGGACTAGCGGGGCGGACGAGCAGTACTTC
>14|-|TRBV9|TRBJ1-1|many
CASSSRQLNTEAFF
TGTGCCAGCAGCTCAAGACAGCTAAACACTGAAGCTTTCTTT
>15|-|TRBV12-3/TRBV12-4|TRBJ1-5|few
CASNARDSFNQPQHF
TGTGCCAGCAACGCCCGGGACTCTTTTAATCAGCCCCAGCATTTT
>13|-|TRBV29-1|TRBJ2-1|many
CSVGGALYNEQFF
TGCAGCGTTGGGGGGGCCCTCTACAATGAGCAGTTCTTC
>14|TRBD1|TRBV6-5|TRBJ1-1|many
CASSPQQGSTEAFF
TGTGCCAGCAGTCCCCAACAGGGGAGCACTGAAGCTTTCTTT
>14|TRBD1|TRBV6-2/TRBV6-3|TRBJ1-1|-
CASSYRDRAAEAFF
TGTGCCAGCAGTTACCGGGACAGGGCCGCTGAAGCTTTCTTT
>15|-|TRBV2|TRBJ2-3|-
CASSRDGTSTDTQYF
TGTGCCAGCAGTAGGGACGGAACTAGCACAGATACGCAGTATTTT
>14|-|TRBV7-8|TRBJ2-1|-
CASRGRGMVDEQFF
TGTGCCAGCAGAGGTAGGGGGATGGTGGACGAGCAGTTCTTC
>19|-|TRBV6-4|TRBJ2-6|few
CASIPRGRLAISGANVLTF
TGTGCCAGCATTCCCCGGGGGCGATTGGCTATCTCTGGGGCCAACGTCCTGACTTTC
>14|TRBD2|TRBV5-6|TRBJ2-5|-
CASSWGTSRKAQYF
TGTGCCAGCAGCTGGGGGACTAGCCGGAAGGCCCAGTACTTC
>14|-|TRBV7-2|TRBJ2-1|many
CASGRQISYNEQFF
TGTGCCAGCGGGAGGCAGATCTCCTACAATGAGCAGTTCTTC
>13|-|TRBV9|TRBJ2-7|-
CASSVGQAFEQYF
TGTGCCAGCAGCGTAGGGCAGGCTTTCGAGCAGTACTTC
>15|-|TRBV5-1|TRBJ1-2|-
CASSPLTPPNYGYTF
TGCGCCAGCAGCCCTCTAACCCCGCCTAACTATGGCTACACCTTC
>15|TRBD2|TRBV18|TRBJ2-3|many
CASSPGGDAQDTQYF
TGTGCCAGCTCACCAGGGGGGGACGCACAAGATACGCAGTATTTT
>14|-|TRBV5-1|TRBJ1-4|many
CASSLGSTNEKLFF
TGCGCCAGCAGCTTGGGGAGCACTAATGAAAAACTGTTTTTT
>16|-|TRBV5-1|TRBJ2-3|few
CASSLEARPGTDTQYF
TGCGCCAGCAGCTTGGAGGCTAGGCCCGGCACAGATACGCAGTATTTT
>12|-|TRBV12-3/TRBV12-4|TRBJ2-7|many
CASGPGQFEQYF
TGTGCCAGCGGGCCAGGACAGTTCGAGCAGTACTTC
>17|-|TRBV4-1|TRBJ2-2|many
CASSQDRDTSNTGELFF
TGCGCCAGCAGCCAGGACCGGGACACGTCGAACACCGGGGAGCTGTTTTTT
>13|-|TRBV2|TRBJ2-5|many
CASSEDGQETQYF
TGTGCCAGCAGTGAAGACGGCCAAGAGACCCAGTACTTC
>15|TRBD1|TRBV25-1|TRBJ1-5|-
CASSAQGAGGQPQHF
TGTGCCAGCAGTGCTCAGGGGGCCGGAGGGCAGCCCCAGCATTTT
>14|-|TRBV15|TRBJ2-2|many
CATSRRENTGELFF
TGTGCCACCAGCCGCCGGGAGAACACCGGGGAGCTGTTTTTT
>16|-|TRBV20-1|TRBJ1-4|few
CSARDLGQGANEKLFF
TGCAGTGCTAGAGATCTGGGGCAGGGAGCTAATGAAAAACTGTTTTTT
>15|TRBD2|TRBV6-5|TRBJ2-1|-
CASSPGTSGDNEQFF
TGTGCCAGCAGTCCCGGGACTAGCGGGGACAATGAGCAGTTCTTC
>15|-|TRBV6-1|TRBJ1-1|few
CASSNNRFGDTEAFF
TGTGCCAGCAGTAATAACAGGTTTGGGGACACTGAAGCTTTCTTT
>13|-|TRBV28|TRBJ1-1|many
CASSFSRGPRAFF
TGTGCCAGCAGTTTTAGCAGGGGCCCGAGAGCTTTCTTT
>13|-|TRBV29-1|TRBJ1-2|-
CSVIVDRNYGYTF
TGCAGCGTTATCGTCGACAGAAACTATGGCTACACCTTC
>14|-|TRBV25-1|TRBJ1-1|-
CASSVPGSNTEAFF
TGTGCCAGCAGTGTCCCGGGATCCAACACTGAAGCTTTCTTT
>16|TRBD2|TRBV28|TRBJ2-3|-
CASRPLAGGPGDTQYF
TGTGCCAGCAGGCCTCTAGCGGGGGGGCCGGGAGATACGCAGTATTTT
>16|TRBD2|TRBV4-3|TRBJ2-3|few
CASSLTAGGRTDTQYF
TGCGCCAGCAGCCTTACAGCGGGGGGGCGCACAGATACGCAGTATTTT